One sample yielded the 2 T cell receptor beta chains listed below, sequenced in a study of shared clonotypes between healthy human individuals. As defined, naive CD8 cells were CD45RO-negative and positively selected for CCR7, with terminally differentiated effector memory CD45RA+ cells excluded. Profiled with immunoSEQ multiplex PCR; TCRdb holds only in-frame clones, not every one. This table has about 2.1 million clones, about 94% appearing once. The sequenced material came from naive CD8+ T cells from PBMCs. All receptors derive from a man aged 18 to 29 in good health. Some clones in this sample may be carry-over from other donors' samples.

This rearrangement joins TRBV5-4 to TRBJ2-7, with 13 bases fitting TRBD2. This CDR3 region has 14 residues. The germline gives CDR1 SGHNT, CDR2 YYREEE (reference sequence). The V and J ends lost 4 bases and 5 bases, in that order; junction bases with no gene match: 3. The CDR3 DNA sequence: TGTGCCAGCAGCGGAGGACTAGCGGGAGACGAGCAGTACTTC. Translation: CASSGGLAGDEQYF.

The chain has TRBV2 and TRBJ2-1; 10 bases match TRBD2. Losses at the gene ends were 2 bases for V and 6 bases for J; bases not matched to a gene: 13. Germline lookup yields CDR1 SNHLY and CDR2 FYNNEI. The CDR3 has 18 residues. CDR3 DNA: TGTGCCAGCAGTGAATCGCTAGCGGGAGAATATATCGGCAATGAGCAGTTCTTC. Its translation: CASSESLAGEYIGNEQFF.